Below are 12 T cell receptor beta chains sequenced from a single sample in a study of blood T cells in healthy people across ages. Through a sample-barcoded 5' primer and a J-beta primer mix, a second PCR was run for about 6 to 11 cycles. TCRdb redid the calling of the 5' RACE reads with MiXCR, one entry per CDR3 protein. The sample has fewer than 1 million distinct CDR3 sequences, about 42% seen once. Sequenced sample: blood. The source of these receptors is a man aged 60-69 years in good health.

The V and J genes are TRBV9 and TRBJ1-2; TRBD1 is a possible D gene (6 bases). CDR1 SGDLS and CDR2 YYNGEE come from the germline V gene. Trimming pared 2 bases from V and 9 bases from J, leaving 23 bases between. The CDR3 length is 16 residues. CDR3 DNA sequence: TGTGCCAGCAGCGTTGGGACCGAGAGGGGGGGTACCCGCTACACCTTC. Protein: CASSVGTERGGTRYTF.

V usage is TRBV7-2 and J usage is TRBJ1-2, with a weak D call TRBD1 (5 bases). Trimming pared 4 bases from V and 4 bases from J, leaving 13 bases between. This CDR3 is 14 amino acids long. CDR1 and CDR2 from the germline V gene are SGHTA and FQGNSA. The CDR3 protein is CASSSPSGIYGYTF. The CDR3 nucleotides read TGTGCCAGCAGCTCCCCATCAGGGATCTATGGCTACACCTTC.

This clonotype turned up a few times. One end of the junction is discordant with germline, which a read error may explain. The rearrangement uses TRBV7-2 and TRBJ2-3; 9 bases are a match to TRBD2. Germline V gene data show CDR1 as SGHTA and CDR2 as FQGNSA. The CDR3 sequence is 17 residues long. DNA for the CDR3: TGTGCTAGCAGCTCGAACGGATTAGCGGGGGCAACAGATACGCAGTATTTT. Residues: CASSSNGLAGATDTQYF.

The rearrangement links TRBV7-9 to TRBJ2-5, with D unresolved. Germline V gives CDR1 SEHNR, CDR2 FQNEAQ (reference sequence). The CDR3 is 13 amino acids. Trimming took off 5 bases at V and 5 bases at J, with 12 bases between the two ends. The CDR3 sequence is CASSPDPRETQYF. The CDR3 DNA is TGTGCCAGCAGCCCCGACCCGCGGGAGACCCAGTACTTC.

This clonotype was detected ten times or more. The CDR3: CASSLSSTDTQYF. In nucleotides, the CDR3 is TGTGCCAGCAGCTTGTCCAGCACAGATACGCAGTATTTT. The chain links TRBV12-3 or TRBV12-4 to TRBJ2-3; D not certain. This CDR3 spans 13 amino acids. The germline V and J ends were trimmed by 6 bases and 0 bases, with 7 bases remaining between them.

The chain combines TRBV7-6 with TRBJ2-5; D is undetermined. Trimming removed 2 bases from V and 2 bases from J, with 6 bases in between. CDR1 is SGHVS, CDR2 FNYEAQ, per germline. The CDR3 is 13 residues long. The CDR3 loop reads CASSLRFQETQYF. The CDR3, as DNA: TGTGCCAGCAGCTTAAGGTTTCAAGAGACCCAGTACTTC. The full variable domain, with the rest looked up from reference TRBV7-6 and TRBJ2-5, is GAGVSQSPRYKVTKRGQDVALRCDPISGHVSLYWYRQALGQGPEFLTYFNYEAQQDKSGLPNDRFSAERPEGSISTLTIQRTEQRDSAMYRCASSLRFQETQYFGPGTRLLVL.

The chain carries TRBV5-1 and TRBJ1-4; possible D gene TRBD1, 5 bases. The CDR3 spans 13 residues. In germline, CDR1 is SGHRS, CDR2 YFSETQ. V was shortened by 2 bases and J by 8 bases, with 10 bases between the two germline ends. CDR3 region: CASSFGAGEKLFF. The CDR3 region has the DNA TGCGCCAGCAGCTTCGGGGCGGGGGAAAAACTGTTTTTT.

CDR3 region: CASSLSTGLGPREQYF. CDR3 coding DNA: TGTGCCAGCAGCCTCTCAACAGGGTTGGGGCCCCGGGAGCAGTACTTC. The chain combines TRBV4-2 with TRBJ2-5; D might be TRBD1 or TRBD2, each matching 6 bases. Trimming shortened V by 4 bases and J by 11 bases, and 26 bases separated the two germline ends. The V gene's germline CDR1 is LGHNA and CDR2 YNFKEQ. This CDR3 has 16 residues.

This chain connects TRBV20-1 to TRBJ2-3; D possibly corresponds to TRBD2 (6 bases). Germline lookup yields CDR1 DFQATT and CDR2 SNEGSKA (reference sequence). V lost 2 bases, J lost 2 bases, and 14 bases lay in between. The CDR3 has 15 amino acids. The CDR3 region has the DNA TGCAGTGCTAGAAGCGTTGCGGGGATCACAGATACGCAGTATTTT. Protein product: CSARSVAGITDTQYF.

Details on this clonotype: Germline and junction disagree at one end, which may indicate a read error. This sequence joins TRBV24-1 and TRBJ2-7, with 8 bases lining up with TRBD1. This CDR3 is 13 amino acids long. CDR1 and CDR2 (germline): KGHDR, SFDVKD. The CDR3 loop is CATSETGGYDQYF. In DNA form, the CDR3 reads TGTGCCACCAGTGAAACAGGGGGTTACGATCAGTACTTC.

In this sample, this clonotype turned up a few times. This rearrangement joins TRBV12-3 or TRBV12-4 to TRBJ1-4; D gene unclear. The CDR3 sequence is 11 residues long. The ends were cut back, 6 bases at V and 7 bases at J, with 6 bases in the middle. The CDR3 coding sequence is TGTGCCAGCAGCCCCAGTGAAAAACTGTTTTTT. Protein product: CASSPSEKLFF.

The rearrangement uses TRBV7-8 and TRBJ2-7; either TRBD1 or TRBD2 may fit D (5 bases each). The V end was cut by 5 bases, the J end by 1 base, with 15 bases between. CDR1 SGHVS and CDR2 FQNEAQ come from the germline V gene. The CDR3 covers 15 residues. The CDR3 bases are TGTGCCAGCAGCCACCGGGACGGCCTATCCTACGAGCAGTACTTC. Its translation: CASSHRDGLSYEQYF.